The rows below give T cell receptor beta chains drawn from one sample of a study of blood T cells in healthy people across ages. TCRdb called the 5' RACE reads again in MiXCR, with one record for every CDR3 protein. The table lists hundreds of thousands of distinct CDR3 sequences, just over 55% of them singletons, with under 30% in the top ten. Sequenced: blood. The receptors originated from a man aged 35 to 55 in good health. CDR3s include the opening cysteine and the closing phenylalanine or tryptophan.

j_call,v_call,cdr3_aa
TRBJ2-7,TRBV6-2/TRBV6-3,CASSYSNRQDEQYF
.,TRBV29-1,CSLWTSGGETQYF
TRBJ2-2,TRBV4-2,CASSSHGTNTGELFF
TRBJ1-1,TRBV29-1,CSVEAGGTEAFF
TRBJ2-3,TRBV20-1,CSARASGDSDTQYF
TRBJ2-4,TRBV20-1,CSPSGGAGKNIQYF
.,TRBV5-1,CASSGVGQHYNEQYF
TRBJ2-1,TRBV11-3,CASSLQALYNEQFF
TRBJ2-3,TRBV28,CASSPPGGNTDTQYF
TRBJ2-5,TRBV5-1,CASSLADRYQETQYF
TRBJ1-1,TRBV6-2/TRBV6-3,CASLGAHNTEVFF
TRBJ2-1,TRBV20-1,CSARDAGAVFGEQFF
TRBJ2-1,TRBV3-1,CASSQLPGAYNEQFF
TRBJ2-7,TRBV7-2,CASSLSLGEQYF